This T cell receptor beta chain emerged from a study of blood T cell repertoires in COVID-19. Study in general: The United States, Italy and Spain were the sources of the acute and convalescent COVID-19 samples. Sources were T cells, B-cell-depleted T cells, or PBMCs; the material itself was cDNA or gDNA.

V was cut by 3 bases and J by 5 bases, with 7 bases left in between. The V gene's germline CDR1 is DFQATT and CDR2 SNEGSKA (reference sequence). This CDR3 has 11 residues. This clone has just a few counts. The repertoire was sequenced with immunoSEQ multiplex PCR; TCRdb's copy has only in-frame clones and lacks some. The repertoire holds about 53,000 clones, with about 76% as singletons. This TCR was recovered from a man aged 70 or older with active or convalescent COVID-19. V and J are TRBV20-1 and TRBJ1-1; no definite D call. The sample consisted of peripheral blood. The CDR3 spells CSASVQTEAFF. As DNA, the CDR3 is TGCAGTGCTAGTGTCCAGACTGAAGCTTTCTTT.